This passage covers 20 T cell receptor beta chains from one sample sequenced in a study of blood T cell repertoires in COVID-19. The repertoire was sequenced with immunoSEQ multiplex PCR; TCRdb's copy has only in-frame clones and lacks some. The sample includes around 190,000 clones, roughly 87% of them seen just once. Sequenced: peripheral blood. The receptors here all came from an older woman with COVID-19, enrolled during active disease.

The chain employs TRBV14 and TRBJ1-1, with 7 bases lining up with TRBD1. Germline V gene lookup returns CDR1 SGHDN and CDR2 FVKESK. The length of the CDR3 is 17 residues. Losses at the gene ends were 1 base for V and 0 bases for J; bases not matched to a gene: 8. The CDR3 reads CASSQVEGAFMNTEAFF. The CDR3, as DNA: TGTGCCAGCAGCCAAGTGGAGGGGGCCTTCATGAACACTGAAGCTTTCTTT.

J is TRBJ1-2 and V is TRBV6-5; weak D call: TRBD1 (6 bases). This CDR3 has 14 amino acids. CDR1 MNHEY and CDR2 SVGAGI come from the germline V gene. Trimming cost V 6 bases and J 3 bases, with 14 bases left between them. CDR3 DNA sequence: TGTGCCAGCAGAAAGGGGGGGCTCGACTATGGCTACACCTTC. Translating gives CASRKGGLDYGYTF.

The V and J genes are TRBV5-1 and TRBJ1-4; 8 bases fit TRBD1. Germline CDR1 is SGHRS and CDR2 is YFSETQ. The CDR3 runs 14 residues. Trimming removed 0 bases from V and 7 bases from J; junction bases left unmatched: 2. The CDR3 DNA reads TGCGCCAGCAGCTTGGGGACAGGGTTTGAAAAACTGTTTTTT. This translates into CASSLGTGFEKLFF.

The sample holds a few counts of this clone. The V and J genes are TRBV9 and TRBJ2-2; 12 bases fit TRBD2. The CDR3 covers 18 residues. V shed 0 bases, J shed 2 bases, and the junction held 5 bases outside the gene matches. Germline V gene sequence: CDR1 SGDLS, CDR2 YYNGEE. The CDR3 bases are TGTGCCAGCAGCGTAGGGGCTAGCGGGAGGGGAAACACCGGGGAGCTGTTTTTT. Its translation is CASSVGASGRGNTGELFF.

The chain uses TRBV11-3 and TRBJ2-1; TRBD1 matches 8 bases. Unmatched junction bases numbered 14, after V lost 8 bases and J lost 2 bases. The CDR3 is made up of 17 amino acids. Looked up from germline, CDR1 is SGHNT and CDR2 is YENEEA. The CDR3 reads CASLLTQDRGPYNEQFF. CDR3 nucleotide sequence: TGTGCCAGCCTGCTGACTCAAGACAGGGGCCCCTACAATGAGCAGTTCTTC.

This clone was recorded once. The rearrangement joins TRBV10-3 to TRBJ2-7, with no clear D. The V gene lost 11 bases and the J gene lost 0 bases, with 14 bases spanning the gap. Germline V gene sequence: CDR1 ENHRY, CDR2 SYGVKD. This CDR3 is 13 amino acids long. The CDR3 here is CAGGPQSSYEQYF. The CDR3 DNA reads as TGTGCCGGTGGGCCACAAAGCTCCTACGAGCAGTACTTC.

The V and J genes are TRBV19 and TRBJ2-5, with D possibly matching TRBD1 (5 bases). Germline V gene data show CDR1 as LNHDA and CDR2 as SQIVND (reference sequence). V was clipped by 5 bases and J by 5 bases, with 18 bases between them. The CDR3 spans 15 residues. The CDR3 DNA follows: TGTGCCAGTAGTGTCGGCTGGGGCAGCTGGGAGACCCAGTACTTC. Protein sequence: CASSVGWGSWETQYF.

This chain uses TRBV2 with TRBJ1-5; 7 nucleotides agree with TRBD1. The CDR3 totals 14 residues. J gave up 6 bases and V 8 bases, and 10 bases lay outside the gene matches. Germline V lookup: CDR1 SNHLY, CDR2 FYNNEI. CDR3 coding DNA: TGTGCCAGCGGGAGGAGTGACAGGGCTCAGCCCCAGCATTTT. The encoded protein is CASGRSDRAQPQHF.

CDR3 DNA sequence: TGTGCCAGCAGTTACTTCCGGGATGGGGCTGGGGCCAACGTCCTGACTTTC. Its protein is CASSYFRDGAGANVLTF. V is TRBV6-2 or TRBV6-3 and J is TRBJ2-6; D is perhaps TRBD2 (5 bases). Deletions cut 1 base from V and 2 bases from J, with 12 bases between. CDR3 size: 17 residues. Germline V gene lookup returns CDR1 MNHEY and CDR2 SVGEGT.

The chain links TRBV18 to TRBJ2-7, with TRBD2 matching 9 bases. From germline, CDR1 is KGHSH and CDR2 LQKENI. The CDR3 is 16 amino acids. V lost 3 bases and J lost 0; bases outside the gene matches: 6. The CDR3 here is CASSPLGSGSSYEQYF. The CDR3 DNA reads as TGTGCCAGCTCACCTTTGGGTAGCGGGAGCTCCTACGAGCAGTACTTC.

The chain has TRBV2 and TRBJ1-2; 8 bases map to TRBD1. CDR1 is SNHLY, CDR2 FYNNEI, per germline. The CDR3 consists of 15 residues. J was trimmed by 2 bases and V by 5 bases; bases with no gene match: 7. DNA for the CDR3: TGTGCCAGCAGTCCCCTGGGACAGGAGAACTATGGCTACACCTTC. It specifies CASSPLGQENYGYTF.

The CDR3 here is CASSQDTRDGKLFF. As DNA, the CDR3 is TGCGCCAGCAGCCAAGATACCCGGGATGGGAAACTGTTTTTT. V and J are TRBV4-3 and TRBJ1-4, with D unresolved. In germline, CDR1 is LGHNA, CDR2 YSLEER. Trimming left V 0 bases short and J 11 bases short, with 13 bases between. The CDR3 totals 14 residues.

The genes are TRBV5-1 and TRBJ2-7; 14 nucleotides match TRBD2. This CDR3 region has 15 residues. Germline V lookup: CDR1 SGHRS, CDR2 YFSETQ. With V trimmed by 4 bases and J by 7 bases, 7 bases remained unmatched. CDR3 sequence reads: CASSQGLAGVEEQYF. CDR3 in DNA: TGCGCCAGCAGCCAGGGACTAGCGGGAGTCGAGGAGCAGTACTTC. The entire variable domain, with the rest obtained from reference TRBV5-1 and TRBJ2-7, is as follows: KAGVTQTPRYLIKTRGQQVTLSCSPISGHRSVSWYQQTPGQGLQFLFEYFSETQRNKGNFPGRFSGRQFSNSRSEMNVSTLELGDSALYLCASSQGLAGVEEQYFGPGTRLTVT.

The chain is built from TRBV28 and TRBJ1-4; possibly TRBD1 for D (6 bases). V lost 7 bases, J lost 0 bases, and 18 bases lay in between. CDR3 length equals 17 residues. Germline CDR1 is MDHEN and CDR2 is SYDVKM. This CDR3 reads CASIGGGKLATNEKLFF. The DNA for the CDR3 is TGTGCCAGCATAGGGGGGGGGAAACTTGCAACTAATGAAAAACTGTTTTTT.

This chain links TRBV7-2 with TRBJ2-2; D may be TRBD2 (5 bases). The CDR3 has 15 residues. Trimming shortened V by 3 bases and J by 0 bases, and 8 bases separated the two germline ends. CDR1 SGHTA and CDR2 FQGNSA come from the germline V gene. The CDR3 is CASSLTITNTGELFF. DNA of the CDR3: TGTGCCAGCAGCTTGACTATAACGAACACCGGGGAGCTGTTTTTT.

DNA for the CDR3: TGTGCTAGTGGCGCCGGGACTAGCGGGAGAAATGAGCAGTTCTTC. Its translation: CASGAGTSGRNEQFF. The genes are TRBV12-5 and TRBJ2-1; 14 nucleotides line up with TRBD2. The CDR3 is 15 residues long. V dropped 6 bases and J dropped 7; count of bases not matched to a gene: 5. The V gene's germline CDR1 is LGHNT and CDR2 FRNRAP.

This clone was counted once. The chain uses TRBV9 and TRBJ2-3, with TRBD2 matching 7 bases. This CDR3 has 16 amino acids. V lost 1 base to trimming and J lost 2 bases; unmatched junction nucleotides: 7. Germline-derived CDR1 and CDR2 are SGDLS and YYNGEE. CDR3 nucleotide sequence: TGTGCCAGCAGCGTACTCCCTAGCGGCTACACAGATACGCAGTATTTT. It encodes CASSVLPSGYTDTQYF.

This chain links TRBV19 with TRBJ2-1; 11 bases match TRBD2. Germline V CDR1 and CDR2: LNHDA, SQIVND (reference sequence). The CDR3 contains 15 residues. The ends lost 5 bases at V and 8 bases at J; junction bases unmatched: 8. CDR3 in amino acids: CASSPLAGANDEQFF. CDR3 DNA: TGTGCCAGTAGTCCACTAGCGGGAGCTAACGATGAGCAGTTCTTC.

The chain links TRBV24-1 to TRBJ2-5, with 7 bases fitting TRBD1. Per germline, CDR1 KGHDR and CDR2 SFDVKD. CDR3 length: 14 residues. V lost 4 bases, J lost 3 bases, and 4 bases stayed unmatched. CDR3 loop: CATSDRDREETQYF. CDR3 nucleotides: TGTGCCACCAGTGACCGCGACAGGGAAGAGACCCAGTACTTC.

As for this clone: The sample has other DNA sequences that encode this CDR3 too. The rearrangement uses TRBV7-2 and TRBJ2-7; the match to TRBD2 covers 7 bases. Germline-derived CDR1 and CDR2 are SGHTA and FQGNSA. The CDR3 runs to 12 residues. Germline trimming cut 1 base from V and 7 bases from J; bases unmatched to any gene: 1. As DNA, the CDR3 is TGTGCCAGCAGCTTAGGGGGAGGGGAGCAGTACTTC. Protein: CASSLGGGEQYF.